A selection of T cell receptor beta chains follows, all from one sample in a study of T cell changes during pregnancy in multiple sclerosis. Using immunoSEQ multiplex PCR, the repertoire was profiled, and TCRdb retains in-frame clones only, with some absent. Of under 85,000 clones listed, 90% are singletons. The sequences come from peripheral blood, collected in the third trimester of pregnancy. Source of these receptors: a female donor with multiple sclerosis, enrolled in a pregnancy study. Each CDR3 is given with its conserved first and last residue. The order of the fields is V gene, D gene, clone size, J gene, CDR3 DNA, CDR3 protein. The D gene is left open where the match is weak. Expanded clones are given a class, and other clones once, few, many or no size at all.

TRBV18	TRBD2	NA	TRBJ2-7	TGTGCCAGCTCACCGGGCGGGAGGGATATCTACGAGCAGTACTTC	CASSPGGRDIYEQYF
TRBV2	TRBD2	NA	TRBJ2-7	TGTGCCAGCAGTTCAGGACTAGCGGGGGGGGACAGCGAGCAGTACTTC	CASSSGLAGGDSEQYF
TRBV27	TRBD2	NA	TRBJ2-1	TGTGCCAGCAGCGGACTAGCGGGTTACAATGAGCAGTTCTTC	CASSGLAGYNEQFF
TRBV6-6	NA	NA	TRBJ2-7	TGTGCCAGCACCGCCACAGTCTCAGGGGAGCAGTACTTC	CASTATVSGEQYF
TRBV23-1	TRBD1	NA	TRBJ1-4	TGCGCCAGCAGTCAACCGACAGGGGCAACTAATGAAAAACTGTTTTTT	CASSQPTGATNEKLFF
TRBV7-2	NA	few	TRBJ1-5	TGTGCCAGCAGCGCAGGACTGGGCAATCAGCCCCAGCATTTT	CASSAGLGNQPQHF
TRBV5-1	NA	NA	TRBJ2-7	TGCGCCAGCAGTTACGGACACCAACTGGACGAGCAGTACTTC	CASSYGHQLDEQYF
TRBV11-2	TRBD1	NA	TRBJ1-1	TGTGCCAGCAGTACCATCGGGACAGGGCCGCGAACCACTGAAGCTTTCTTT	CASSTIGTGPRTTEAFF
TRBV30	NA	NA	TRBJ2-1	TGTGCCTGGAATAAGGGGAAGTATAATGAGCAGTTCTTC	CAWNKGKYNEQFF
TRBV30	NA	NA	TRBJ2-6	TGTGCCTGGGACAACTCTGGGGCCAACGTCCTGACTTTC	CAWDNSGANVLTF
TRBV6-5	NA	NA	TRBJ2-1	TGTGCCAGCAGTTACACCAGCGGTTCCTACAATGAGCAGTTCTTC	CASSYTSGSYNEQFF
TRBV6-5	NA	NA	TRBJ1-3	TGTGCCAGCAGCTATGACAGTTCTGGAAACACCATATATTTT	CASSYDSSGNTIYF
TRBV27	NA	NA	TRBJ2-1	TGTGCCAGCAGTTTATCCGGGAGTTGGGAGCAGTTCTTC	CASSLSGSWEQFF
TRBV7-6	NA	NA	TRBJ2-7	TGTGCCAGCAGCCTCGACAGAGAAAAGGGAAACGAGCAGTACTTC	CASSLDREKGNEQYF
TRBV11-1	NA	NA	TRBJ1-3	TGTGCCAGCCCCATAGGGCCCGAACGACAGAGCTCTGGAAACACCATATATTTT	CASPIGPERQSSGNTIYF
TRBV7-9	TRBD1	NA	TRBJ2-5	TGTGCCAGCAATGGCGACAGGGGGGAGACCCAGTACTTC	CASNGDRGETQYF
TRBV19	NA	NA	TRBJ2-3	TGTGCCAGTAGCGGGAACGCAGATACGCAGTATTTT	CASSGNADTQYF
TRBV7-8	TRBD1	NA	TRBJ1-1	TGTGCCAGCAGCTTTCTCGCACAGGGGCCGAACACTGAAGCTTTCTTT	CASSFLAQGPNTEAFF
TRBV5-1	TRBD1	NA	TRBJ1-1	TGCGCCAGCAGCCCTACAGGGGGCGATTACACTGAAGCTTTCTTT	CASSPTGGDYTEAFF
TRBV18	NA	few	TRBJ1-6	TGTGCCAGCTCACCAGACATTAATTCACCCCTCCACTTT	CASSPDINSPLHF
TRBV5-1	NA	NA	TRBJ1-1	TGCGCCAGCAGACGGGGGGGGGACGAGAACACTGAAGCTTTCTTT	CASRRGGDENTEAFF
TRBV6-1	TRBD1	NA	TRBJ1-5	TGTGCCAGCAGCGATACCGGGACAGGGTATCAGCCCCAGCATTTT	CASSDTGTGYQPQHF
TRBV4-3	NA	NA	TRBJ2-2	TGCGCCAGCAGCCCGAACCCAGGGGTGAGCACCGGGGAGCTGTTTTTT	CASSPNPGVSTGELFF
TRBV7-2	TRBD2	NA	TRBJ2-3	TGTGCCAGCAGCTTCTCAGCGGGGGACCGCACAGATACGCAGTATTTT	CASSFSAGDRTDTQYF
TRBV5-5	NA	NA	TRBJ1-3	TGTGCCAGCAGCCGAGGGGGGGGCTCCCCTGGAAACACCATATATTTT	CASSRGGGSPGNTIYF
TRBV2	NA	once	TRBJ1-4	TGTGCCAGCAGATCGACTGGGTTCGGGGAAAAACTGTTTTTT	CASRSTGFGEKLFF
TRBV11-2	NA	NA	TRBJ1-2	TGTGCCAGCAGCTTAGTCCCAGGAAAAGCCTATGGCTACACCTTC	CASSLVPGKAYGYTF
TRBV9	TRBD2	NA	TRBJ2-1	TGTGCCAGCAGCGGCCCCTCGAGCGGGAGTTCCTACAATGAGCAGTTCTTC	CASSGPSSGSSYNEQFF
TRBV4-1	TRBD1	once	TRBJ1-2	TGCGCCAGCAGCCAAGAGGTCGGACAGGGAATAAACTATGGCTACACCTTC	CASSQEVGQGINYGYTF
TRBV19	TRBD1	NA	TRBJ2-6	TGTGCCAGTACCCAGACAGGGACCCACTCTGGGGCCAACGTCCTGACTTTC	CASTQTGTHSGANVLTF
TRBV18	TRBD2	NA	TRBJ2-1	TGTGCCAGCTCACCTCCACTAGCGGAGAGCTCCTACAATGAGCAGTTCTTC	CASSPPLAESSYNEQFF
TRBV5-8	NA	few	TRBJ1-1	TGTGCCAGCAGTCCGGACTGGAACACTGAAGCTTTCTTT	CASSPDWNTEAFF
TRBV11-2	NA	NA	TRBJ2-5	TGTGCCAGCAGCGGGAGTTTACCAGAGACCCAGTACTTC	CASSGSLPETQYF
TRBV10-3	TRBD1	NA	TRBJ2-7	TGTGCCACCCGGGACAGGTCGGTGAGCTCCTACGAGCAGTACTTC	CATRDRSVSSYEQYF
TRBV4-1	NA	NA	TRBJ1-2	TGCGCCAGCAGCCAAGACGGACTGATCTATGGCTACACCTTC	CASSQDGLIYGYTF
TRBV18	NA	NA	TRBJ2-3	TGTGCCAGCTCACCATCGACAGTCACGGCGGATACGCAGTATTTT	CASSPSTVTADTQYF